One sample yielded the 24 T cell receptor beta chains listed below, sequenced in a study of cytomegalovirus exposure and HLA in healthy donors. Profiling relied on immunoSEQ multiplex PCR, and the TCRdb table lists in-frame clones only, not all of them. Found here are about 110,000 clones, more than 90% of them singletons; the top ten hold 0.67%. Source material: PBMCs. The receptors stem from a woman between 18 and 29 years old in good health and CMV-seronegative.

The chain couples TRBV18 to TRBJ1-2; 9 bases are a match to TRBD1. V lost 3 bases and J lost 7; bases outside the gene matches: 9. CDR1 and CDR2 (germline): KGHSH, LQKENI. The CDR3 consists of 15 residues. The CDR3 nucleotides read TGTGCCAGCTCACCTTGGGACAGGGTGGGTGCTGGCTACACCTTC. Translating gives CASSPWDRVGAGYTF.

The rearrangement joins TRBV30 to TRBJ1-4; TRBD1 aligns across 7 bases. V dropped 2 bases and J dropped 5; count of bases not matched to a gene: 2. The CDR3 consists of 13 residues. Germline V gene lookup returns CDR1 GTSNPN and CDR2 SVGIG (reference sequence). This CDR3 reads CAWSYRGNEKLFF. The CDR3 nucleotides read TGTGCCTGGAGTTACAGGGGAAATGAAAAACTGTTTTTT.

This chain uses TRBV5-1 with TRBJ2-5; the D is unclear. Trimming left V 0 bases short and J 2 bases short, with 2 bases between. This CDR3 has 12 amino acids. Germline V gene sequence: CDR1 SGHRS, CDR2 YFSETQ. The CDR3 spells CASSLAQETQYF. CDR3 sequence (DNA): TGCGCCAGCAGCTTGGCTCAAGAGACCCAGTACTTC.

V gene TRBV9 combines with J gene TRBJ1-2; D gene ambiguous. Trimming took 4 bases from V and 0 from J, leaving 13 bases between them. The CDR3 runs to 15 residues. Germline values: CDR1 SGDLS, CDR2 YYNGEE. CDR3: CASSTRDGSNYGYTF. CDR3 sequence (DNA): TGTGCCAGCAGCACCCGAGACGGGTCTAACTATGGCTACACCTTC.

V usage is TRBV29-1 and J usage is TRBJ2-1; the D gene is possibly TRBD1 (6 bases). V was trimmed by 7 bases and J by 4 bases, leaving 17 bases between them. CDR1 is SQVTM, CDR2 ANQGSEA, per germline. The CDR3 spans 14 residues. The CDR3, as DNA: TGCAGCGCCTACAAGGACAGACCATACAATGAGCAGTTCTTC. Amino acid sequence: CSAYKDRPYNEQFF.

This chain joins TRBV13 and TRBJ2-3; maybe TRBD2 (6 bases). V was cut by 3 bases and J by 0 bases, with 25 bases left in between. Germline V gene sequence: CDR1 PRHDT, CDR2 FYEKMQ (reference sequence). There are 20 residues in the CDR3. The CDR3 DNA reads TGTGCCAGCAGCTTGCGGGGCTTCCGCCTTAGGAGTGATAGCACAGATACGCAGTATTTT. Its protein is CASSLRGFRLRSDSTDTQYF. Looking up the rest from reference TRBV13 and TRBJ2-3 gives the full variable domain: AAGVIQSPRHLIKEKRETATLKCYPIPRHDTVYWYQQGPGQDPQFLISFYEKMQSDKGSIPDRFSAQQFSDYHSELNMSSLELGDSALYFCASSLRGFRLRSDSTDTQYFGPGTRLTVL.

The table lists this clone with a count of one. The chain's CDR3 is CASSLAQGSYNEQFF. In nucleotides, the CDR3 is TGTGCCAGCAGCTTAGCACAGGGTTCCTACAATGAGCAGTTCTTC. The chain joins TRBV7-9 to TRBJ2-1, with a weak D call TRBD1 (6 bases). The CDR3 runs to 15 residues. Germline loops: CDR1 SEHNR, CDR2 FQNEAQ (reference sequence). The germline V and J ends were trimmed by 0 bases and 1 base, with 7 bases remaining between them.

The rearrangement links TRBV4-2 to TRBJ2-3; D call uncertain. The CDR3 totals 13 residues. Between the trimmed V and J ends, which lost 1 base and 0 bases, there was a span of 2 bases. In germline, CDR1 is LGHNA, CDR2 YNFKEQ. CDR3 bases: TGTGCCAGCAGCCAAGCAAGCACAGATACGCAGTATTTT. It codes for CASSQASTDTQYF.

The rearrangement links TRBV5-5 to TRBJ1-5, with no clear D. CDR1 and CDR2 (germline): SGHKS, YYEKEE (reference sequence). The CDR3 sequence is 14 residues long. V lost 0 bases to trimming and J lost 3 bases, with 7 bases between them. The CDR3 coding sequence is TGTGCCAGCAGCTTGGCGGGGATCAATCAGCCCCAGCATTTT. Amino acid sequence: CASSLAGINQPQHF.

V is TRBV28 and J is TRBJ1-2; TRBD1 aligns across 8 bases. CDR1 is MDHEN, CDR2 SYDVKM, per germline. J lost 4 bases, V lost 5 bases, and 3 bases had no gene match. The CDR3 length is 13 residues. The CDR3 nucleotides read TGTGCCAGCAGTCAAACAGGGGGCTATGGCTACACCTTC. Translating it yields CASSQTGGYGYTF.

V gene TRBV7-9 combines with J gene TRBJ2-3, with 7 bases that match TRBD1. Germline CDR1 reads SEHNR; CDR2 reads FQNEAQ (reference sequence). V dropped 5 bases and J dropped 0; count of bases not matched to a gene: 5. CDR3 length: 15 residues. Here the CDR3 DNA reads TGTGCCAGCAGCCGAGGGGGACAGAGCACAGATACGCAGTATTTT. Encoded protein: CASSRGGQSTDTQYF.

The chain employs TRBV7-9 and TRBJ2-1; 8 positions match TRBD2. The V gene's germline CDR1 is SEHNR and CDR2 FQNEAQ (reference sequence). This CDR3 has 16 residues. Germline trimming cut 5 bases from V and 0 bases from J; bases unmatched to any gene: 6. Written as DNA, the CDR3 is TGTGCCAGCAGCACCAGCGGGGGACTCTCCTACAATGAGCAGTTCTTC. Translated, it gives CASSTSGGLSYNEQFF.

The rearrangement joins TRBV29-1 to TRBJ2-2, with D maybe TRBD1 (6 bases). The CDR3 contains 15 residues. Trimming removed 0 bases from V and 0 bases from J, with 8 bases in between. Germline V gene lookup returns CDR1 SQVTM and CDR2 ANQGSEA. The DNA of the CDR3 is TGCAGCGTTGAAGAGCAGGGGTCGAACACCGGGGAGCTGTTTTTT. It codes for CSVEEQGSNTGELFF.

This clone was detected only a few times. V gene TRBV9 combines with J gene TRBJ2-2; 10 bases match TRBD2. The CDR3 consists of 17 residues. The trim removed 3 bases at V and 1 base at J, leaving 6 bases unmatched. Germline lookup yields CDR1 SGDLS and CDR2 YYNGEE. CDR3 sequence reads: CASSDAKRGGNTGELFF. DNA for the CDR3: TGTGCCAGCAGCGATGCAAAGCGGGGGGGGAACACCGGGGAGCTGTTTTTT. The entire variable domain, with the rest obtained from reference TRBV9 and TRBJ2-2, is as follows: DSGVTQTPKHLITATGQRVTLRCSPRSGDLSVYWYQQSLDQGLQFLIQYYNGEERAKGNILERFSAQQFPDLHSELNLSSLELGDSALYFCASSDAKRGGNTGELFFGEGSRLTVL.

The V gene is TRBV27, the J gene TRBJ2-7; 9 bases agree with TRBD1. V lost 4 bases and J lost 7; bases outside the gene matches: 8. CDR1 and CDR2 (germline): MNHEY, SMNVEV (reference sequence). The CDR3 is 14 residues long. CDR3 coding DNA: TGTGCCAGCAGTTCCTGGACAGGGGTAGAGGAGCAGTACTTC. As protein: CASSSWTGVEEQYF.

As DNA, the CDR3 is TGTGCCAGCAGTTTATGGGACTCCCCGGGCTACGAGCAGTACTTC. It codes for CASSLWDSPGYEQYF. This chain uses TRBV28 with TRBJ2-7; TRBD2 is a possible D gene (5 bases). Trimming removed 0 bases from V and 3 bases from J, with 12 bases in between. The CDR3 is 15 residues long. CDR1 is MDHEN, CDR2 SYDVKM, per germline.

This clone was counted once. The chain combines TRBV13 with TRBJ2-7; no firm D call. Germline lookup yields CDR1 PRHDT and CDR2 FYEKMQ (reference sequence). CDR3 length: 14 residues. With 1 base removed from V and 3 bases from J, the gap between germline ends came to 10 bases. The CDR3 loop is CASSLAANYYEQYF. The CDR3 nucleotides are TGTGCCAGCAGCTTAGCGGCTAACTACTACGAGCAGTACTTC.

The chain joins TRBV2 to TRBJ2-1; 9 nucleotides agree with TRBD1. CDR1 is SNHLY, CDR2 FYNNEI, per germline. The CDR3 runs 15 residues. J was trimmed by 5 bases and V by 7 bases; bases with no gene match: 9. The CDR3, as DNA: TGTGCCAGCACGACCACCGGGACAGGGAACAATGAGCAGTTCTTC. It yields the protein CASTTTGTGNNEQFF.

This sequence joins TRBV4-2 and TRBJ2-5; tentative D call: TRBD2 (7 bases). V was clipped by 0 bases and J by 2 bases, with 19 bases between them. Per the germline V gene, CDR1 is LGHNA and CDR2 is YNFKEQ. This CDR3 is built from 18 residues. CDR3 sequence: CASSQEGGPAGQQETQYF. As DNA, the CDR3 is TGTGCCAGCAGCCAAGAGGGGGGGCCAGCGGGGCAACAAGAGACCCAGTACTTC.

The J gene is TRBJ2-7, the V gene TRBV21-1; TRBD2, the table's D call, lacks a check against the DNA. TRBV21-1 is listed as a pseudogene. The CDR3 extends over 20 amino acids. The CDR3 loop is CASSLSSRTSGDLTAYEQYF. The CDR3 region has the DNA TGTGCCAGCAGCCTCTCGTCCCGGACTAGCGGGGACCTGACGGCCTACGAGCAGTACTTC.

V is TRBV5-5 and J is TRBJ2-5; D possibly corresponds to TRBD2 (7 bases). Per the germline V gene, CDR1 is SGHKS and CDR2 is YYEKEE (reference sequence). Deletions cut 5 bases from V and 2 bases from J, with 13 bases between. CDR3 length equals 14 residues. CDR3 nucleotides: TGTGCCAGCAGAAAAGGGGGAGGGCAAGAGACCCAGTACTTC. As protein: CASRKGGGQETQYF.

The chain carries TRBV20-1 and TRBJ2-3; 9 bases are a match to TRBD1. Germline assignment: CDR1 DFQATT and CDR2 SNEGSKA (reference sequence). The CDR3 covers 11 residues. The V gene end was trimmed by 3 bases and the J gene end by 11 bases; junction bases not matched to a gene: 3. The CDR3 nucleotides are TGCAGTGCTAGCGGACAGGGGAAGCAGTATTTT. This encodes CSASGQGKQYF.

V usage is TRBV4-2 and J usage is TRBJ1-5; possible D gene TRBD1, 6 bases. This CDR3 is built from 15 residues. Trimming removed 0 bases from V and 1 base from J, with 7 bases in between. CDR1 is LGHNA, CDR2 YNFKEQ, per germline. DNA for the CDR3: TGTGCCAGCAGCCAAGACGGACAGAGCAATCAGCCCCAGCATTTT. Translation gives CASSQDGQSNQPQHF.

The chain combines TRBV2 with TRBJ2-5; TRBD1 matches 10 bases. Germline V gene lookup returns CDR1 SNHLY and CDR2 FYNNEI. The length of the CDR3 is 19 residues. J was trimmed by 4 bases and V by 7 bases; bases with no gene match: 21. This CDR3 is CASKAFSIPGTGDRETQYF. As DNA, the CDR3 is TGTGCCAGCAAAGCCTTCTCTATCCCCGGGACAGGGGATAGAGAGACCCAGTACTTC.